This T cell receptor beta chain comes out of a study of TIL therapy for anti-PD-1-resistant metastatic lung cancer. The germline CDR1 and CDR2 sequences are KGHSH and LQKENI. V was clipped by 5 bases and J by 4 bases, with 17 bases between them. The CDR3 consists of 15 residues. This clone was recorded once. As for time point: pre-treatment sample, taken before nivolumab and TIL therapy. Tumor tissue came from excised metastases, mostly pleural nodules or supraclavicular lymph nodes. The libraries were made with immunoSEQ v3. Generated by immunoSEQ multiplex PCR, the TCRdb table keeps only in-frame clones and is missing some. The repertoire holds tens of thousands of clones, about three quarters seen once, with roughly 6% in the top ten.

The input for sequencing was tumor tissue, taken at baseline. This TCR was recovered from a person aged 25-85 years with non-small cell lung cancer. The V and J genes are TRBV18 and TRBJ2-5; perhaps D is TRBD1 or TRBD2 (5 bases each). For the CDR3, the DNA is TGTGCCAGCTCAACCGGCAGTGTCGGGACAGAGACCCAGTACTTC. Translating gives CASSTGSVGTETQYF.